This T cell receptor beta chain was sequenced during a study of blood T cell repertoires in COVID-19. Sequencing was performed with immunoSEQ multiplex PCR; in TCRdb, only in-frame clones are kept and a portion is missing. The sample has about 130,000 clones; 70% to 90% are singletons. The sequence was collected from an elderly woman with acute or convalescent COVID-19. The sequenced sample consisted of peripheral blood.

CDR3 residues: CASSQAQGATGELFF. CDR3 DNA: TGTGCCAGCAGCCAAGCCCAGGGGGCAACCGGGGAGCTGTTTTTT. The rearrangement joins TRBV3-1 (or the pseudogene TRBV3-2) to TRBJ2-2; 8 positions match TRBD1. This CDR3 has 15 amino acids. V was pared by 1 base and J by 5 bases, with 3 bases of the junction left unmatched. CDR1 is LGHDT and CDR2 is YNNKEL in the germline V gene (reference sequence).